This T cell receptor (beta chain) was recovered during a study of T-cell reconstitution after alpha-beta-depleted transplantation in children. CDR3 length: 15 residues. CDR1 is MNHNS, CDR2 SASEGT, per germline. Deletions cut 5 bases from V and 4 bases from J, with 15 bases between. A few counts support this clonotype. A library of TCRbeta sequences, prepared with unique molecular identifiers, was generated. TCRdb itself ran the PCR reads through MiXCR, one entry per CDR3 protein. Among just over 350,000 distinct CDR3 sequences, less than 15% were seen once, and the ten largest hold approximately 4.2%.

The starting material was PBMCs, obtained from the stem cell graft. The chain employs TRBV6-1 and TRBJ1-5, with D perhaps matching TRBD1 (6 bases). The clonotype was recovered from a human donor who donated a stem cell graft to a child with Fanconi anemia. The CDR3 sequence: CASSLPSTGNQPQHF. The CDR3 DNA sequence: TGTGCCAGCAGTCTCCCGTCGACAGGTAATCAGCCCCAGCATTTT.